This T cell receptor (beta chain) was found in a study of CD8+ T cells in alopecia areata. Study-level findings and limits: Especially in alopecia totalis/universalis, lesional scalp showed greater clonality than normal scalp did. Having one nonresponder leaves uncertain how baseline CD8+ expansion relates to response. The study also sequences resident alphabeta T cells of normal skin in scalp samples.

Extraction and reverse transcription of RNA yielded cDNA as the sequencing template. Here immunoSEQ multiplex PCR was the method, and the copy in TCRdb shows in-frame clones only, minus some. This sample has around 170,000 clones, with approximately 50% found just once. Treatment of the sample: oral pan-JAK inhibitor, 5-10 mg twice daily. Germline V CDR1 and CDR2: KGHSH, LQKENI. The CDR3 has 15 amino acids. The V end lost 8 bases, the J end lost 4 bases, and 20 bases lay between the germline ends. Concerning this clone itself: Its antigen is still unknown.

This receptor was taken from a human donor with alopecia areata. Material: CD8+ T cells sorted from blood, obtained around week 52, from a patient treated with tofacitinib. The rearrangement uses TRBV18 and TRBJ1-2; no clear D. CDR3 sequence (DNA): TGTGCCAGCGGACGTGAAGGGAGATGGGTCTATGGCTACACCTTC. Protein product: CASGREGRWVYGYTF.